The clone carrying this T cell receptor (beta chain) was observed many times. MiXCR was run by TCRdb on the 5' RACE reads, yielding one entry per CDR3 protein. Of under 150,000 distinct CDR3 sequences detected, 6.5% to 8.5% appear once; the ten largest clones hold under 7.5%. The data were taken from a study of CD8 T cells in ankylosing spondylitis. The CDR3 is made up of 14 amino acids. With 7 bases clipped from V and 4 bases from J, the junction kept 7 bases outside the gene matches. Looked up from germline, CDR1 is SQVTM and CDR2 is ANQGSEA. Sequenced: synovial fluid, either unsorted or a sorted T cell fraction (not recorded which). The TCR sequence derives from a male donor with ankylosing spondylitis. This sequence joins TRBV29-1 and TRBJ2-3, with 11 bases that match TRBD2. The CDR3 sequence is CSGYLAGGADTQYF. In DNA form, the CDR3 reads TGCAGCGGTTATTTAGCGGGAGGGGCAGATACGCAGTATTTT.